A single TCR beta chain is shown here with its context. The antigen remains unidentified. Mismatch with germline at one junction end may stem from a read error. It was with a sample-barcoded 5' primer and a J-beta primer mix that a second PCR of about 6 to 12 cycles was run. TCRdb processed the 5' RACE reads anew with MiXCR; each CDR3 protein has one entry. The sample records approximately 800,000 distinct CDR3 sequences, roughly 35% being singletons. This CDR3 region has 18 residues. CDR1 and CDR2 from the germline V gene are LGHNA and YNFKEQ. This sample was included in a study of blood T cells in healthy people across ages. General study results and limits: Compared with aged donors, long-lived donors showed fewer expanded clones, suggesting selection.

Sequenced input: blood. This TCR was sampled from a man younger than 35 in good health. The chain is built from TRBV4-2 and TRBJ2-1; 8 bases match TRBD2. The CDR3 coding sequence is TGTACCAGCAGCCAAGAGGTCCAACGGAGCGGGGGCCCCAATGAGCAGTTCTTC. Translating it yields CTSSQEVQRSGGPNEQFF.